Below are 17 T cell receptor beta chains sequenced from a single sample in a study of response to subunit inactivated influenza vaccine. TCRdb independently ran MiXCR on the RT-PCR reads; one entry per CDR3 protein. The sample comprises about 570,000 distinct CDR3 sequences, about 11% of which are singletons, and more than 9.5% rests with the top ten. This sample was also put to use in a study of T cells expressing NK-cell markers. From that study: The cDNA for TCR beta came from 5'RACE template switching with UMIs.

The sample consisted of PBMCs from blood, taken on the day of vaccination. These receptors were obtained from a man in his forties or fifties who received an inactivated influenza vaccine.

This clonotype was counted only a few times. This chain connects TRBV7-2 to TRBJ2-5, with TRBD2 matching over 10 bases. The V gene end was trimmed by 7 bases and the J gene end by 0 bases; junction bases not matched to a gene: 5. Per germline, CDR1 SGHTA and CDR2 FQGNSA. The CDR3 covers 15 residues. CDR3: CASNVLAGHQETQYF. The CDR3 DNA reads TGTGCCAGCAACGTACTAGCGGGGCACCAAGAGACCCAGTACTTC.

This clonotype was seen repeatedly, ten times or more. The J gene is TRBJ1-6, the V gene TRBV18; D uncertain. Germline V gives CDR1 KGHSH, CDR2 LQKENI. V gave up 2 bases and J gave up 8 bases, with 7 bases separating them. CDR3 length equals 13 residues. Written as DNA, the CDR3 is TGTGCCAGCTCACCAAACGGGGATTCACCCCTCCACTTT. Amino acid sequence: CASSPNGDSPLHF.

This clonotype was detected only a few times. The chain carries TRBV6-2 or TRBV6-3 and TRBJ2-7, with D perhaps given as TRBD1 or TRBD2 (5 bases each). With 2 bases removed from V and 2 bases from J, the gap between germline ends came to 7 bases. The CDR3 length is 13 residues. The germline V gene encodes CDR1 MNHEY and CDR2 SVGEGT. CDR3 sequence: CASSYEGTYEQYF. CDR3 DNA sequence: TGTGCCAGCAGTTACGAGGGGACCTACGAGCAGTACTTC.

V gene TRBV6-5 combines with J gene TRBJ2-1; D unclear. V gave up 2 bases and J gave up 2 bases, with 7 bases separating them. CDR1 and CDR2 from the germline V gene are MNHEY and SVGAGI. The CDR3 totals 14 residues. CDR3 coding DNA: TGTGCCAGCAGTTACACTCCGCCCTACAATGAGCAGTTCTTC. Residues: CASSYTPPYNEQFF.

V usage is TRBV5-5 and J usage is TRBJ2-7, with 7 bases fitting TRBD2. J was trimmed by 1 base and V by 3 bases; bases with no gene match: 4. Per the germline V gene, CDR1 is SGHKS and CDR2 is YYEKEE (reference sequence). This CDR3 has 14 amino acids. The CDR3 protein is CASSSLAGSYEQYF. In nucleotides, the CDR3 is TGTGCCAGCAGCTCCTTAGCGGGTTCCTACGAGCAGTACTTC. Filled out from reference TRBV5-5 and TRBJ2-7, the complete variable domain reads DAGVTQSPTHLIKTRGQQVTLRCSPISGHKSVSWYQQVLGQGPQFIFQYYEKEERGRGNFPDRFSARQFPNYSSELNVNALLLGDSALYLCASSSLAGSYEQYFGPGTRLTVT.

In this sample, this clonotype turned up many times. The rearrangement uses TRBV7-3 and TRBJ2-2; 12 bases match TRBD2. CDR1 is SGHTA, CDR2 FQGTGA, per germline. CDR3 size: 15 residues. J was trimmed by 6 bases and V by 5 bases; bases with no gene match: 4. CDR3: CASSILAGGAGELFF. CDR3 DNA: TGTGCCAGCAGCATACTAGCGGGAGGCGCCGGGGAGCTGTTTTTT.

This clonotype showed up just a few times. The V call is TRBV3-1, the J call TRBJ2-7; D is undetermined. The CDR3 has 12 residues. The germline V and J ends were trimmed by 3 bases and 1 base, with 4 bases remaining between them. In germline, CDR1 is LGHDT, CDR2 YNNKEL (reference sequence). The CDR3 region is CASSHASYEQYF. DNA of the CDR3: TGTGCCAGCAGCCACGCATCCTACGAGCAGTACTTC.

The sample holds a few counts of this clonotype. This chain joins TRBV3-1 and TRBJ2-5; a possible D gene is TRBD1 (5 bases). Germline V gene data show CDR1 as LGHDT and CDR2 as YNNKEL (reference sequence). V lost 1 base and J 9 bases, leaving 9 bases between the germline ends. The CDR3 covers 12 residues. The CDR3, as DNA: TGTGCCAGCAGCCAAGTAACACAGGCCCAGTACTTC. It yields the protein CASSQVTQAQYF.

The genes are TRBV6-2 or TRBV6-3 and TRBJ2-7; 7 bases map to TRBD1. The V and J ends lost 2 bases and 3 bases, in that order; junction bases with no gene match: 10. CDR1 is MNHEY and CDR2 is SVGEGT in the germline V gene. There are 16 residues in the CDR3. This CDR3 is CASSYPTGITFYEQYF. The CDR3 DNA sequence: TGTGCCAGCAGTTACCCGACAGGGATCACCTTCTACGAGCAGTACTTC.

This chain links TRBV20-1 with TRBJ2-5; 15 bases are a match to TRBD2. CDR1 DFQATT and CDR2 SNEGSKA come from the germline V gene (reference sequence). The CDR3 totals 17 residues. The V gene end was trimmed by 2 bases and the J gene end by 5 bases; junction bases not matched to a gene: 9. The CDR3 here is CSARRGLAGGPLETQYF. CDR3 sequence (DNA): TGCAGTGCTAGACGCGGACTAGCGGGAGGGCCGTTGGAGACCCAGTACTTC.

CDR3 nucleotides: TGCGCCAGCAGCCAAACTACCCTTGACAGGGACGGAGCTTTCTTT. It encodes CASSQTTLDRDGAFF. The chain recombines TRBV4-3 with TRBJ1-1; TRBD1 agrees at 7 bases. CDR3 length equals 15 residues. With 2 bases clipped from V and 10 bases from J, the junction kept 13 bases outside the gene matches. CDR1 and CDR2 (germline): LGHNA, YSLEER.

The V and J genes are TRBV5-1 and TRBJ2-1; D unresolved. Trimming shortened V by 3 bases and J by 8 bases, and 15 bases separated the two germline ends. The CDR3 is 14 residues long. The V gene's germline CDR1 is SGHRS and CDR2 YFSETQ. The CDR3 DNA reads TGCGCCAGCAGCTGGCTAGGGTTGGTGGATGAGCAGTTCTTC. As protein: CASSWLGLVDEQFF.

The sample holds a few counts of this clonotype. This rearrangement joins TRBV28 to TRBJ2-7; weak D call: TRBD1 (5 bases). Trimming stripped 6 bases from V and 7 bases from J, with 19 bases between. Germline CDR1 and CDR2: MDHEN and SYDVKM. This CDR3 region has 14 residues. The CDR3 here is CASRRQLSPDEQYF. CDR3 coding DNA: TGTGCCAGCAGGCGACAGTTGAGCCCCGATGAGCAGTACTTC.

The J gene is TRBJ1-5, the V gene TRBV12-3 or TRBV12-4; D uncertain. This CDR3 has 15 amino acids. Trimming cost V 4 bases and J 2 bases, with 12 bases left between them. The CDR3 loop reads CASSYGYVGNQPQHF. The CDR3 region has the DNA TGTGCCAGCAGTTATGGGTACGTAGGCAATCAGCCCCAGCATTTT.

The CDR3 nucleotides read TGTGCCAGCAGCTTAGCGGGTGTCTCTGGAAACACCATATATTTT. It is translated as CASSLAGVSGNTIYF. The chain uses TRBV7-8 and TRBJ1-3; D is uncertain. The germline CDR1 and CDR2 sequences are SGHVS and FQNEAQ. The V end lost 0 bases, the J end lost 0 bases, and 6 bases lay between the germline ends. CDR3 size: 15 residues.

The chain combines TRBV25-1 with TRBJ2-7; 7 bases align to TRBD2. The CDR3 length is 13 residues. V dropped 6 bases and J dropped 2; count of bases not matched to a gene: 4. The V gene's germline CDR1 is MGHDK and CDR2 SYGVNS. The CDR3 sequence is CASRAAGAYEQYF. The CDR3, as DNA: TGTGCCAGCAGGGCTGCGGGGGCCTACGAGCAGTACTTC.

In this sample, this clonotype turned up a few times. The chain links TRBV5-1 to TRBJ2-7; D may be TRBD1 (5 bases). Germline assignment: CDR1 SGHRS and CDR2 YFSETQ. V was shortened by 0 bases and J by 2 bases, with 12 bases between the two germline ends. CDR3 length: 15 amino acids. The DNA of the CDR3 is TGCGCCAGCAGCTTGGGACAGCAGAACACCTACGAGCAGTACTTC. Translating gives CASSLGQQNTYEQYF.